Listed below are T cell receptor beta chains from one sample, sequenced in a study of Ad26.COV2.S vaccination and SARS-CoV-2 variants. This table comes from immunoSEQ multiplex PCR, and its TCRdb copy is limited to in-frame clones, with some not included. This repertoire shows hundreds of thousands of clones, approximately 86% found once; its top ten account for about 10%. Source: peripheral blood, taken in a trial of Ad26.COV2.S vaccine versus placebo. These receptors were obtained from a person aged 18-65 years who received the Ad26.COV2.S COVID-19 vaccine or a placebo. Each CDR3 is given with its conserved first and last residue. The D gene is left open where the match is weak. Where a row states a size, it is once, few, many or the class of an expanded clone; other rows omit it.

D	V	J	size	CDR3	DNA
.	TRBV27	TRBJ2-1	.	CASSPVAANYNEQFF	TGTGCCAGCAGCCCGGTCGCGGCTAATTACAATGAGCAGTTCTTC
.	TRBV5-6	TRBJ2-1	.	CASSLAWDAYNEQFF	TGTGCCAGCAGCTTGGCGTGGGACGCCTACAATGAGCAGTTCTTC
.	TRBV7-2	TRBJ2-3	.	CASSSRLGPDTQYF	TGTGCCAGCAGCTCTCGACTAGGACCAGATACGCAGTATTTT
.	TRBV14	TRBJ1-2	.	CASSQDLGTYGYTF	TGTGCCAGCAGCCAAGATCTGGGTACCTATGGCTACACCTTC
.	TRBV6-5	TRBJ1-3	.	CASRSIRSGNTIYF	TGTGCCAGCAGGTCGATTCGCTCTGGAAACACCATATATTTT
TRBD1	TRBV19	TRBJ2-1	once	CASSKTGSYNEQFF	TGTGCCAGTAGTAAGACAGGGTCCTACAATGAGCAGTTCTTC
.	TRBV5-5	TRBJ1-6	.	CASSLQSYNSPLHF	TGTGCCAGCAGCTTACAGTCCTATAATTCACCCCTCCACTTT
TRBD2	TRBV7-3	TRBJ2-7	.	CASSLTDGSGDEQYF	TGTGCCAGCAGCTTAACGGACGGGAGCGGGGACGAGCAGTACTTC
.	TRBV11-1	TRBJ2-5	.	CASSLGRDETQYF	TGTGCCAGCAGCCTGGGCAGGGATGAGACCCAGTACTTC
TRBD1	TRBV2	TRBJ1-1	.	CASSLQGVRNTEAFF	TGTGCCAGCAGTCTGCAGGGGGTTAGGAACACTGAAGCTTTCTTT
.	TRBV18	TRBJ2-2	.	CASSPDPNTGELFF	TGTGCCAGCTCCCCCGACCCGAACACCGGGGAGCTGTTTTTT
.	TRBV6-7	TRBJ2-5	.	CASSYPKPGQSPTGTQYF	TGTGCCAGCAGTTACCCAAAACCGGGACAAAGCCCAACGGGGACCCAGTACTTC
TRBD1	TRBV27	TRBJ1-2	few	CASSLFGTGTNYGYTF	TGTGCCAGCAGTTTATTTGGGACAGGGACTAACTATGGCTACACCTTC
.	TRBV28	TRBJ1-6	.	CASSLGQGPNSPLHF	TGTGCCAGCAGTTTAGGGCAGGGACCTAATTCACCCCTCCACTTT
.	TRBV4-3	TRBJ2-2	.	CASSQDSSYGELFF	TGCGCCAGCAGCCAAGATTCCAGCTACGGGGAGCTGTTTTTT
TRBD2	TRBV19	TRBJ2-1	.	CASGGLAENSYNEQFF	TGTGCCAGTGGGGGACTAGCGGAAAACTCCTACAATGAGCAGTTCTTC
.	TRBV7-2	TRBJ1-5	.	CASSLNGRYQPQHF	TGTGCCAGCAGCTTAAACGGCAGATATCAGCCCCAGCATTTT
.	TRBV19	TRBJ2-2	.	CASSPSRRYTGELFF	TGTGCCAGTAGTCCCTCCCGCAGGTACACCGGGGAGCTGTTTTTT
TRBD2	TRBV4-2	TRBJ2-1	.	CASSQILAVNNEQFF	TGTGCCAGCAGCCAAATACTAGCGGTTAACAATGAGCAGTTCTTC
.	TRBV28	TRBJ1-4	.	CASGQRNEKLFF	TGTGCCAGCGGACAGAGAAATGAAAAACTGTTTTTT
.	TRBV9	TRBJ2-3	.	CASRRSGTDTQYF	TGTGCCAGTCGTCGGAGCGGTACAGATACGCAGTATTTT
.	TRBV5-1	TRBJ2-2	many	CASSLDPGTGANTGELFF	TGCGCCAGCAGCCTAGACCCCGGAACGGGGGCGAACACCGGGGAGCTGTTTTTT
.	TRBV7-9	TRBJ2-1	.	CASSLNAAGGALNNEQFF	TGTGCCAGCAGCTTAAATGCGGCTGGCGGCGCTTTAAACAATGAGCAGTTCTTC
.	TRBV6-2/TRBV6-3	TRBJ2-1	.	CASSRPWEQFF	TGTGCCAGCAGTCGACCGTGGGAGCAGTTCTTC
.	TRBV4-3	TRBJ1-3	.	CASSQDWRDSGNTIYF	TGCGCCAGCAGCCAAGATTGGAGGGACTCTGGAAACACCATATATTTT
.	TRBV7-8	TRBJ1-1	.	CASSRAGVNTEAFF	TGTGCCAGCAGCCGAGCGGGGGTGAACACTGAAGCTTTCTTT